Shown below are 17 T cell receptor beta chains from a single sample sequenced in a study of T cell responses to AZD1222 COVID-19 vaccine. The method was immunoSEQ multiplex PCR; TCRdb's version includes in-frame clones alone and lacks a portion of them. The table includes some 150,000 clones, approximately 95% detected once. Sequencing used peripheral blood, obtained on day 0 of MenACWY control vaccination. Receptors originate from an adult in good health.

The V and J genes are TRBV7-2 and TRBJ1-4; the match to TRBD1 covers 8 bases. The CDR3 loop spans 15 amino acids. Germline assignment: CDR1 SGHTA and CDR2 FQGNSA. Unmatched junction bases numbered 9, after V lost 4 bases and J lost 8 bases. CDR3 region: CASSSPGTGDEKLFF. DNA for the CDR3: TGTGCCAGCAGCTCACCTGGGACAGGAGACGAAAAACTGTTTTTT.

The CDR3 here is CASSSGGTDTQYF. DNA of the CDR3: TGTGCCAGCAGTAGCGGTGGCACAGATACGCAGTATTTT. The chain is built from TRBV27 and TRBJ2-3, with D maybe TRBD2 (5 bases). The germline V and J ends were trimmed by 5 bases and 1 base, with 7 bases remaining between them. The V gene's germline CDR1 is MNHEY and CDR2 SMNVEV (reference sequence). The CDR3 is 13 amino acids.

The V and J genes are TRBV4-3 and TRBJ2-3, with 9 positions matching TRBD2. The V segment lost 0 bases and the J segment 10 bases; nucleotides outside the gene matches: 8. Per the germline V gene, CDR1 is LGHNA and CDR2 is YSLEER. The CDR3 is 15 residues long. In DNA form, the CDR3 reads TGCGCCAGCAGCCAAGAAGATACAGCGGGGGGTCCGCAGTATTTT. Its protein product is CASSQEDTAGGPQYF.

CDR3: CASSLAPGQNYEQYF. DNA for the CDR3: TGCGCCAGCAGCTTGGCCCCGGGACAGAACTACGAGCAGTACTTC. The V call is TRBV5-1, the J call TRBJ2-7; TRBD1 aligns across 7 bases. The germline gives CDR1 SGHRS, CDR2 YFSETQ. The CDR3 covers 15 residues. V gave up 0 bases and J gave up 3 bases; unmatched junction bases: 6. The variable domain in full, with the rest retrieved from reference TRBV5-1 and TRBJ2-7, is KAGVTQTPRYLIKTRGQQVTLSCSPISGHRSVSWYQQTPGQGLQFLFEYFSETQRNKGNFPGRFSGRQFSNSRSEMNVSTLELGDSALYLCASSLAPGQNYEQYFGPGTRLTVT.

This clone was detected only once. The chain employs TRBV19 and TRBJ1-1; D possibly corresponds to TRBD1 (6 bases). Germline CDR1 LNHDA, CDR2 SQIVND (reference sequence). The CDR3 extends over 15 amino acids. The V end lost 7 bases, the J end lost 1 base, and 16 bases lay between the germline ends. The CDR3 is CASNPFPGQNTEAFF. CDR3 DNA sequence: TGTGCCAGTAACCCCTTCCCGGGACAGAACACTGAAGCTTTCTTT.

This sequence joins TRBV18 and TRBJ1-1; TRBD1 might be the D (5 bases). Germline V lookup: CDR1 KGHSH, CDR2 LQKENI. V lost 3 bases to trimming and J lost 2 bases, with 13 bases between them. The CDR3 has 15 residues. CDR3 nucleotide sequence: TGTGCCAGCTCACCTACCAGGGAGTTAAACACTGAAGCTTTCTTT. Translated, it gives CASSPTRELNTEAFF. Full variable domain (remainder filled in from reference TRBV18 and TRBJ1-1): NAGVMQNPRHLVRRRGQEARLRCSPMKGHSHVYWYRQLPEEGLKFMVYLQKENIIDESGMPKERFSAEFPKEGPSILRIQQVVRGDSAAYFCASSPTRELNTEAFFGQGTRLTVV.

The chain recombines TRBV11-2 with TRBJ1-3, with D perhaps matching TRBD1 (6 bases). The CDR3 has 16 residues. Trimming pared 3 bases from V and 0 bases from J, leaving 12 bases between. Germline CDR1 reads SGHAT; CDR2 reads FQNNGV. The CDR3 region has the DNA TGTGCCAGCAGCTTTTACCGGGGGGCCTCTGGAAACACCATATATTTT. Translated: CASSFYRGASGNTIYF.

The rearrangement uses TRBV5-1 and TRBJ1-4, with 7 bases lining up with TRBD1. There are 15 residues in the CDR3. The germline CDR1 and CDR2 sequences are SGHRS and YFSETQ. V lost 4 bases and J lost 0; bases outside the gene matches: 3. In nucleotides, the CDR3 is TGCGCCAGCAGCGGCGGGACAGCAACTAATGAAAAACTGTTTTTT. This encodes CASSGGTATNEKLFF.

This clone was counted a single time. The CDR3 DNA reads as TGTGCCAGCAGGGAAACAGGGGGCGGTTTATCGGATACGCAGTATTTT. Residues: CASRETGGGLSDTQYF. The gene calls are TRBV28 and TRBJ2-3; 9 bases match TRBD1. Germline V gene lookup returns CDR1 MDHEN and CDR2 SYDVKM. The CDR3 extends over 16 amino acids. V was pared by 6 bases and J by 6 bases, with 13 bases of the junction left unmatched.

The chain combines TRBV2 with TRBJ1-2; D is perhaps TRBD1 (6 bases). The CDR3 length is 13 residues. V was shortened by 8 bases and J by 0 bases, with 10 bases between the two germline ends. The germline gives CDR1 SNHLY, CDR2 FYNNEI. CDR3 in DNA: TGTGCCAGCTCCGGGACACCTAACTATGGCTACACCTTC. It specifies CASSGTPNYGYTF. Together with reference TRBV2 and TRBJ1-2, the CDR3 gives the full variable domain: EPEVTQTPSHQVTQMGQEVILRCVPISNHLYFYWYRQILGQKVEFLVSFYNNEISEKSEIFDDQFSVERPDGSNFTLKIRSTKLEDSAMYFCASSGTPNYGYTFGSGTRLTVV.

This rearrangement joins TRBV6-2 or TRBV6-3 to TRBJ1-2; D remains unclear. The germline CDR1 and CDR2 sequences are MNHEY and SVGEGT. This CDR3 comprises 12 residues. V lost 2 bases and J lost 2, with 3 bases in between. The CDR3 loop is CASSYGNYGYTF. The CDR3 DNA is TGTGCCAGCAGTTACGGGAACTATGGCTACACCTTC.

The V call is TRBV7-2, the J call TRBJ1-6; no definite D call. CDR1 and CDR2 (germline): SGHTA, FQGNSA. CDR3 length: 15 amino acids. Trimming shortened V by 1 base and J by 0 bases, and 4 bases separated the two germline ends. The CDR3 protein is CASSLESSYNSPLHF. In DNA form, the CDR3 reads TGTGCCAGCAGCTTAGAAAGCTCCTATAATTCACCCCTCCACTTT.

This rearrangement joins TRBV2 to TRBJ1-3; the D gene is possibly TRBD1 (6 bases). Trimming removed 5 bases at V and 0 bases at J, with 14 bases between. CDR3 length: 16 amino acids. Germline assignment: CDR1 SNHLY and CDR2 FYNNEI. The CDR3 coding sequence is TGTGCCAGCAGTAAGACCGGACAGAGCTCTGGAAACACCATATATTTT. Translated: CASSKTGQSSGNTIYF.

In this sample, this clone turned up once. Other DNA sequences from this sample encode an identical CDR3 as well. This sequence joins TRBV15 and TRBJ1-5; a possible D gene is TRBD1 (6 bases). The CDR3 is 13 residues long. Trimming cost V 3 bases and J 6 bases, with 9 bases left between them. The germline V gene has CDR1 LNHNV and CDR2 YYDKDF (reference sequence). CDR3 in DNA: TGTGCCACCAGCAGGGGGGCAGGTCAGCCCCAGCATTTT. The encoded protein is CATSRGAGQPQHF. The variable domain in full, with the rest retrieved from reference TRBV15 and TRBJ1-5, is DAMVIQNPRYQVTQFGKPVTLSCSQTLNHNVMYWYQQKSSQAPKLLFHYYDKDFNNEADTPDNFQSRRPNTSFCFLDIRSPGLGDTAMYLCATSRGAGQPQHFGDGTRLSIL.

This clone was found once. The gene calls are TRBV20-1 and TRBJ1-3; D remains ambiguous. Germline CDR1 and CDR2: DFQATT and SNEGSKA (reference sequence). The CDR3 extends over 16 amino acids. V lost 3 bases and J 4 bases, leaving 19 bases between the germline ends. For the CDR3, the DNA is TGCAGTGCTAGTTTTCGGGCAGGAACGTGGGGAAACACCATATATTTT. This encodes CSASFRAGTWGNTIYF.

Comment on this clone: At the DNA level, this CDR3 is encoded by other sequences in the same sample as well. The CDR3 DNA sequence: TGTGCCAGCAGTTTGCAGGGGAACACTGAAGCTTTCTTT. This gives the protein CASSLQGNTEAFF. This chain joins TRBV28 and TRBJ1-1; D possibly corresponds to TRBD1 (5 bases). Germline V gene data show CDR1 as MDHEN and CDR2 as SYDVKM. The CDR3 has 13 residues. V was pared by 3 bases and J by 1 base, with 6 bases between. The full variable domain, rest sourced from reference TRBV28 and TRBJ1-1, is DVKVTQSSRYLVKRTGEKVFLECVQDMDHENMFWYRQDPGLGLRLIYFSYDVKMKEKGDIPEGYSVSREKKERFSLILESASTNQTSMYLCASSLQGNTEAFFGQGTRLTVV.

The genes are TRBV5-3 and TRBJ1-6, with 8 positions matching TRBD1. TRBV5-3 is placed among ORFs of uncertain function. V was clipped by 10 bases and J by 7 bases; unmatched bases: 10. This CDR3 has 14 residues. DNA for the CDR3: TGTGCCCCGGGAAGACAGGGGAGGAATTCACCCCTCCACTTT. The encoded protein is CAPGRQGRNSPLHF.